This is a list of T cell receptor beta chains from one sample in a study of T cells in Graves' hyperthyroidism and ophthalmopathy. TCRdb reprocessed the multiplex PCR reads via MiXCR and lists one record per CDR3 protein. The repertoire has more than 500,000 distinct CDR3 sequences, approximately 14% of them found once; the top ten carry approximately 15%. Specimen: blood. These receptors were taken from a woman in her thirties or forties with Graves' hyperthyroidism. The CDR3 runs from the conserved cysteine through the conserved F or W. Each record gives: CDR3 protein, CDR3 DNA, clone size, CDR3 length, J gene, D gene, V gene. D genes are given only for firm matches. Not every row has a clone size; where given, it reads once, few, many or a size class.

CDR3aa: CASSYSPGGVAYEQYF
CDR3nt: TGTGCCAGCAGTTACTCCCCGGGGGGGGTCGCCTACGAGCAGTACTTC
abundance: NA
len: 16
j_gene: TRBJ2-7
d_gene: TRBD2
v_gene: TRBV6-6

CDR3aa: CAWIAPGGANVLTF
CDR3nt: TGTGCCTGGATCGCCCCCGGTGGGGCCAACGTCCTGACTTTC
abundance: many
len: 14
j_gene: TRBJ2-6
d_gene: NA
v_gene: TRBV30

CDR3aa: CASSVREGQELTEAFF
CDR3nt: TGTGCCAGCAGCGTTAGAGAGGGACAGGAGCTAACTGAAGCTTTCTTT
abundance: NA
len: 16
j_gene: TRBJ1-1
d_gene: TRBD1
v_gene: TRBV9

CDR3aa: CASSPPTGPNTGELFF
CDR3nt: TGTGCCAGCAGCCCCCCGACAGGACCGAACACCGGGGAGCTGTTTTTT
abundance: NA
len: 16
j_gene: TRBJ2-2
d_gene: NA
v_gene: TRBV7-9

CDR3aa: CASSPNAGHGNNEQFF
CDR3nt: TGTGCCAGCAGTCCCAACGCGGGACACGGAAACAATGAGCAGTTCTTC
abundance: many
len: 16
j_gene: TRBJ2-1
d_gene: NA
v_gene: TRBV12-3/TRBV12-4

CDR3aa: CASSLGGGQRYNEQFF
CDR3nt: TGCGCCAGCAGCTTGGGAGGTGGTCAACGCTACAATGAGCAGTTCTTC
abundance: many
len: 16
j_gene: TRBJ2-1
d_gene: NA
v_gene: TRBV5-1

CDR3aa: CASSFTGADGYTEAFF
CDR3nt: TGCGCCAGCAGCTTCACAGGGGCGGACGGGTACACTGAAGCTTTCTTT
abundance: once
len: 16
j_gene: TRBJ1-1
d_gene: TRBD1
v_gene: TRBV5-1

CDR3aa: CASSSDRRNGYTF
CDR3nt: TGCGCCAGCAGCTCGGACAGGAGGAATGGCTACACCTTC
abundance: NA
len: 13
j_gene: TRBJ1-2
d_gene: TRBD1
v_gene: TRBV5-1

CDR3aa: CASSQGMREWISYEQYF
CDR3nt: TGCGCCAGCAGCCAAGGTATGAGGGAGTGGATCTCCTACGAGCAGTACTTC
abundance: NA
len: 17
j_gene: TRBJ2-7
d_gene: NA
v_gene: TRBV4-1

CDR3aa: CATSRDQGRTEAFF
CDR3nt: TGTGCCACCAGCAGAGATCAAGGGAGGACTGAAGCTTTCTTT
abundance: many
len: 14
j_gene: TRBJ1-1
d_gene: NA
v_gene: TRBV15

CDR3aa: CASSLGPVSDTQYF
CDR3nt: TGTGCCAGCAGCTTAGGGCCGGTCTCAGATACGCAGTATTTT
abundance: many
len: 14
j_gene: TRBJ2-3
d_gene: NA
v_gene: TRBV7-2

CDR3aa: CASSLMGLAGADTQYF
CDR3nt: TGTGCCAGCAGCTTGATGGGACTAGCGGGGGCAGATACGCAGTATTTT
abundance: many
len: 16
j_gene: TRBJ2-3
d_gene: TRBD2
v_gene: TRBV7-3

CDR3aa: CASSWGRTSTDTQYF
CDR3nt: TGTGCCAGCAGTTGGGGGAGGACGAGTACAGATACGCAGTATTTT
abundance: many
len: 15
j_gene: TRBJ2-3
d_gene: NA
v_gene: TRBV3-1

CDR3aa: CAWSIDMNTEAFF
CDR3nt: TGTGCCTGGAGTATCGATATGAACACTGAAGCTTTCTTT
abundance: many
len: 13
j_gene: TRBJ1-1
d_gene: NA
v_gene: TRBV30

CDR3aa: CASSPKGGGSNTEAFF
CDR3nt: TGTGCCAGCAGCCCAAAGGGCGGAGGCAGTAACACTGAAGCTTTCTTT
abundance: few
len: 16
j_gene: TRBJ1-1
d_gene: NA
v_gene: TRBV9

CDR3aa: CASSITGTFRPGDTQYF
CDR3nt: TGTGCCAGTAGTATAACGGGGACATTTCGTCCGGGAGATACGCAGTATTTT
abundance: few
len: 17
j_gene: TRBJ2-3
d_gene: NA
v_gene: TRBV19

CDR3aa: CASSQWRGEQFF
CDR3nt: TGTGCCAGCAGCCAATGGAGGGGTGAGCAGTTCTTC
abundance: many
len: 12
j_gene: TRBJ2-1
d_gene: NA
v_gene: TRBV27

CDR3aa: CSARYTEAFF
CDR3nt: TGCAGTGCCCGATACACTGAAGCTTTCTTT
abundance: many
len: 10
j_gene: TRBJ1-1
d_gene: NA
v_gene: TRBV20-1

CDR3aa: CASSLIAGGGTDTQYF
CDR3nt: TGTGCCAGCAGTTTGATAGCGGGGGGCGGGACAGATACGCAGTATTTT
abundance: many
len: 16
j_gene: TRBJ2-3
d_gene: TRBD2
v_gene: TRBV28

CDR3aa: CASSPEGAGTGSEQFF
CDR3nt: TGTGCCAGCAGTCCGGAGGGGGCAGGGACGGGGTCTGAGCAGTTCTTC
abundance: many
len: 16
j_gene: TRBJ2-1
d_gene: NA
v_gene: TRBV2

CDR3aa: CASSPLDGRSDYGYTF
CDR3nt: TGTGCCAGCAGCCCCCTGGACGGCCGTTCTGACTATGGCTACACCTTC
abundance: many
len: 16
j_gene: TRBJ1-2
d_gene: NA
v_gene: TRBV2

CDR3aa: CASIPAANTEAFF
CDR3nt: TGTGCCAGCATCCCCGCGGCCAACACTGAAGCTTTCTTT
abundance: many
len: 13
j_gene: TRBJ1-1
d_gene: NA
v_gene: TRBV28

CDR3aa: CASTDWPWHEQFF
CDR3nt: TGTGCCAGCACGGACTGGCCGTGGCATGAGCAGTTCTTC
abundance: NA
len: 13
j_gene: TRBJ2-1
d_gene: NA
v_gene: TRBV6-1

CDR3aa: CATRTASSYEQYF
CDR3nt: TGTGCCACCAGGACAGCCAGCTCCTACGAGCAGTACTTC
abundance: few
len: 13
j_gene: TRBJ2-7
d_gene: NA
v_gene: TRBV19

CDR3aa: CASSGSGYYNEQFF
CDR3nt: TGTGCCAGCAGTGGCAGCGGCTACTACAATGAGCAGTTCTTC
abundance: NA
len: 14
j_gene: TRBJ2-1
d_gene: NA
v_gene: TRBV2

CDR3aa: CSARPSGRTSTDTQYF
CDR3nt: TGCAGTGCTAGACCGAGCGGGCGCACTAGCACAGATACGCAGTATTTT
abundance: few
len: 16
j_gene: TRBJ2-3
d_gene: NA
v_gene: TRBV20-1

CDR3aa: CASSHLAGETTDTQYF
CDR3nt: TGTGCCAGCAGCCACCTAGCGGGGGAAACCACAGATACGCAGTATTTT
abundance: few
len: 16
j_gene: TRBJ2-3
d_gene: TRBD2
v_gene: TRBV3-1

CDR3aa: CASSGLAGVDEQFF
CDR3nt: TGTGCCAGCAGCGGACTAGCGGGAGTCGATGAGCAGTTCTTC
abundance: few
len: 14
j_gene: TRBJ2-1
d_gene: TRBD2
v_gene: TRBV14

CDR3aa: CATSRDRGISGYTF
CDR3nt: TGTGCCACCAGCAGAGATCGCGGGATCTCTGGCTACACCTTC
abundance: NA
len: 14
j_gene: TRBJ1-2
d_gene: NA
v_gene: TRBV15

CDR3aa: CASSPLADTYNEQFF
CDR3nt: TGTGCCAGCAGCCCACTAGCGGATACCTACAATGAGCAGTTCTTC
abundance: many
len: 15
j_gene: TRBJ2-1
d_gene: TRBD2
v_gene: TRBV12-3/TRBV12-4

CDR3aa: CSARDRGGRGTYNEQFF
CDR3nt: TGCAGTGCTAGAGATCGGGGGGGCAGGGGCACCTACAATGAGCAGTTCTTC
abundance: few
len: 17
j_gene: TRBJ2-1
d_gene: TRBD2
v_gene: TRBV20-1

CDR3aa: CASSLVFGTGDYEQYF
CDR3nt: TGTGCCAGCAGTTTGGTTTTTGGGACAGGGGACTACGAGCAGTACTTC
abundance: many
len: 16
j_gene: TRBJ2-7
d_gene: TRBD1
v_gene: TRBV28

CDR3aa: CASSQGRYTGSQYF
CDR3nt: TGTGCCAGCAGCCAAGGGCGGTACACAGGGTCGCAGTATTTT
abundance: many
len: 14
j_gene: TRBJ2-3
d_gene: NA
v_gene: TRBV14

CDR3aa: CASSPNRGYEQYF
CDR3nt: TGTGCCAGCAGTCCTAACCGGGGCTACGAGCAGTACTTC
abundance: NA
len: 13
j_gene: TRBJ2-7
d_gene: NA
v_gene: TRBV28

CDR3aa: CASSLGYGGASYEQYF
CDR3nt: TGTGCCAGCAGCTTGGGGTACGGGGGCGCGTCCTACGAGCAGTACTTC
abundance: many
len: 16
j_gene: TRBJ2-7
d_gene: NA
v_gene: TRBV5-8

CDR3aa: CASSLRAVRDTQYF
CDR3nt: TGTGCCAGCAGTTTAAGAGCGGTTCGGGATACGCAGTATTTT
abundance: few
len: 14
j_gene: TRBJ2-3
d_gene: NA
v_gene: TRBV12-3/TRBV12-4

CDR3aa: CASSTGHSGNQPQHF
CDR3nt: TGTGCCAGCAGCACGGGACATTCTGGCAATCAGCCCCAGCATTTT
abundance: few
len: 15
j_gene: TRBJ1-5
d_gene: NA
v_gene: TRBV9

CDR3aa: CSARATTSGDYNEQFF
CDR3nt: TGCAGTGCTAGAGCGACGACTAGCGGAGATTACAATGAGCAGTTCTTC
abundance: many
len: 16
j_gene: TRBJ2-1
d_gene: TRBD2
v_gene: TRBV20-1

CDR3aa: CASSLQTGKGEKLFF
CDR3nt: TGTGCCAGCAGCTTACAGACAGGGAAAGGTGAAAAACTGTTTTTT
abundance: NA
len: 15
j_gene: TRBJ1-4
d_gene: TRBD1
v_gene: TRBV7-6

CDR3aa: CSVERAGADYGYTF
CDR3nt: TGCAGCGTTGAACGTGCAGGGGCGGACTATGGCTACACCTTC
abundance: many
len: 14
j_gene: TRBJ1-2
d_gene: NA
v_gene: TRBV29-1

CDR3aa: CSAPSGTASYEQYF
CDR3nt: TGCAGTGCCCCCTCCGGGACGGCTTCCTACGAGCAGTACTTC
abundance: many
len: 14
j_gene: TRBJ2-7
d_gene: NA
v_gene: TRBV20-1

CDR3aa: CASSQSGVDGNTIYF
CDR3nt: TGTGCCAGCAGCCAATCCGGAGTGGATGGAAACACCATATATTTT
abundance: many
len: 15
j_gene: TRBJ1-3
d_gene: NA
v_gene: TRBV3-1

CDR3aa: CASSIGYGTGESQYF
CDR3nt: TGTGCCAGTAGTATTGGTTACGGGACAGGGGAATCGCAGTACTTC
abundance: NA
len: 15
j_gene: TRBJ2-7
d_gene: TRBD1
v_gene: TRBV19

CDR3aa: CASSSRTSVRYEQYF
CDR3nt: TGTGCCAGCAGCTCGCGGACTAGCGTCCGCTACGAGCAGTACTTC
abundance: many
len: 15
j_gene: TRBJ2-7
d_gene: TRBD2
v_gene: TRBV7-9

CDR3aa: CAIRTGVNTEAFF
CDR3nt: TGTGCCATAAGGACAGGGGTGAACACTGAAGCTTTCTTT
abundance: once
len: 13
j_gene: TRBJ1-1
d_gene: TRBD1
v_gene: TRBV10-3

CDR3aa: CSARTYQETQYF
CDR3nt: TGCAGTGCCCGGACGTATCAAGAGACCCAGTACTTC
abundance: NA
len: 12
j_gene: TRBJ2-5
d_gene: NA
v_gene: TRBV20-1

CDR3aa: CASSPRAPHEQYF
CDR3nt: TGTGCCAGCAGCCCCCGAGCCCCACACGAGCAGTACTTC
abundance: many
len: 13
j_gene: TRBJ2-7
d_gene: NA
v_gene: TRBV13

CDR3aa: CASSLPGVQAFF
CDR3nt: TGTGCCAGCAGCTTACCAGGGGTCCAGGCTTTCTTT
abundance: NA
len: 12
j_gene: TRBJ1-1
d_gene: NA
v_gene: TRBV7-3

CDR3aa: CASSQESASGSLDEQYF
CDR3nt: TGTGCCAGCAGCCAAGAATCAGCTAGCGGGAGCCTCGACGAGCAGTACTTC
abundance: few
len: 17
j_gene: TRBJ2-7
d_gene: TRBD2
v_gene: TRBV14

CDR3aa: CAWSVTANTGELFF
CDR3nt: TGTGCCTGGAGTGTCACAGCGAACACCGGGGAGCTGTTTTTT
abundance: many
len: 14
j_gene: TRBJ2-2
d_gene: NA
v_gene: TRBV30

CDR3aa: CASKHTGTPNIQYF
CDR3nt: TGTGCCAGCAAACACACAGGCACCCCAAACATTCAGTACTTC
abundance: NA
len: 14
j_gene: TRBJ2-4
d_gene: NA
v_gene: TRBV7-8

CDR3aa: CASRSLSVSSYNEQFF
CDR3nt: TGTGCCAGCAGGTCACTCAGTGTAAGCTCCTACAATGAGCAGTTCTTC
abundance: many
len: 16
j_gene: TRBJ2-1
d_gene: NA
v_gene: TRBV28

CDR3aa: CASRRGSVTDTQYF
CDR3nt: TGTGCCAGCAGACGGGGGTCGGTGACAGATACGCAGTATTTT
abundance: NA
len: 14
j_gene: TRBJ2-3
d_gene: NA
v_gene: TRBV7-2